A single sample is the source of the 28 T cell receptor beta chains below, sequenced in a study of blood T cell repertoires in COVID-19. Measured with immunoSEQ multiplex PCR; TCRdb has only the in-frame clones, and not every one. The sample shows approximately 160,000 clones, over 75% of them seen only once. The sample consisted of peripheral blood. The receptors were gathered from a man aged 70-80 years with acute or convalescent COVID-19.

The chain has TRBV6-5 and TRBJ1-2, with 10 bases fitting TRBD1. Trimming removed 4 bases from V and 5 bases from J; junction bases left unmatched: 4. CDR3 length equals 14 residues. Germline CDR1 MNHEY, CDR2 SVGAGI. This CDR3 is CASSSGTGAYGYTF. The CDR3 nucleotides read TGTGCCAGCAGTTCCGGGACAGGGGCTTATGGCTACACCTTC.

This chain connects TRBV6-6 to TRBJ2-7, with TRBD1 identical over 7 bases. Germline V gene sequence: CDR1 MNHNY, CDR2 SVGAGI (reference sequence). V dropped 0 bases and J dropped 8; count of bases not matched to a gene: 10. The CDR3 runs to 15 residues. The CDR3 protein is CASSYSSQGVAQQYF. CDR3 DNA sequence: TGTGCCAGCAGTTACTCGAGTCAGGGGGTCGCCCAGCAGTACTTC.

The CDR3 DNA follows: TGTGCCAGCAGCGTAGTTAGCGGGGGGGCCTATGAGCAGTTCTTC. Its protein is CASSVVSGGAYEQFF. V usage is TRBV9 and J usage is TRBJ2-1, with 11 bases aligning to TRBD2. The J segment lost 8 bases and the V segment lost 0 bases, leaving 4 bases of the junction unmatched. The CDR3 totals 15 residues. Germline CDR1 SGDLS, CDR2 YYNGEE.

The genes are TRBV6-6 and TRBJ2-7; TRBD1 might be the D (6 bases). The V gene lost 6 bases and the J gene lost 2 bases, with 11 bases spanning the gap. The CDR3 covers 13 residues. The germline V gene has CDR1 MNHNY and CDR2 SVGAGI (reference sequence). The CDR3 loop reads CASSGTPAYEQYF. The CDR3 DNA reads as TGTGCCAGCAGCGGGACACCAGCCTACGAGCAGTACTTC.

The CDR3 loop reads CASSLNRGRVDEAFF. For the CDR3, the DNA is TGTGCCAGCAGCCTCAACAGGGGAAGGGTCGATGAAGCTTTCTTT. The J gene is TRBJ1-1, the V gene TRBV7-4; 7 bases line up with TRBD1. CDR1 and CDR2 from the germline V gene are SGHVT and SQSDAQ. The CDR3 covers 15 residues. J gave up 7 bases and V 5 bases, and 13 bases lay outside the gene matches.

CDR3 amino acids: CASSLQGTYNEQFF. The CDR3 DNA follows: TGTGCCAGCAGCTTACAGGGAACCTACAATGAGCAGTTCTTC. The rearrangement uses TRBV5-5 and TRBJ2-1; tentatively, D is TRBD1 (6 bases). The germline V gene has CDR1 SGHKS and CDR2 YYEKEE (reference sequence). The V end lost 2 bases, the J end lost 2 bases, and 8 bases lay between the germline ends. CDR3 length: 14 amino acids.

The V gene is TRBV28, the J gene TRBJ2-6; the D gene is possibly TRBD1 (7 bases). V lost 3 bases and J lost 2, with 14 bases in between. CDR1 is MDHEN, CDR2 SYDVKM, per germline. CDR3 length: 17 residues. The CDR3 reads CASSLVRGVAGANVLTF. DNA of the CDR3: TGTGCCAGCAGTTTGGTCAGGGGGGTTGCTGGGGCCAACGTCCTGACTTTC.

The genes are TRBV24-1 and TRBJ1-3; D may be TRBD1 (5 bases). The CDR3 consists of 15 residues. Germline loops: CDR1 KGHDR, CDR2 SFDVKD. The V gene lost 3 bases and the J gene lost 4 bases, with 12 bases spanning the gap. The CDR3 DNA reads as TGTGCCACCAGTGATGGTGCAGGGTGGGGAAACACCATATATTTT. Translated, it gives CATSDGAGWGNTIYF.

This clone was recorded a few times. The CDR3 here is CASSQEVPGYEQYF. The CDR3 region has the DNA TGTGCCAGCAGCCAAGAGGTCCCGGGGTACGAGCAGTACTTC. This chain uses TRBV3-1 (or the pseudogene TRBV3-2) with TRBJ2-7; D is possibly TRBD2 (5 bases). The CDR3 totals 14 residues. Germline V gene data show CDR1 as LGHDT and CDR2 as YNNKEL (reference sequence). The V gene lost 0 bases and the J gene lost 4 bases, with 10 bases spanning the gap.

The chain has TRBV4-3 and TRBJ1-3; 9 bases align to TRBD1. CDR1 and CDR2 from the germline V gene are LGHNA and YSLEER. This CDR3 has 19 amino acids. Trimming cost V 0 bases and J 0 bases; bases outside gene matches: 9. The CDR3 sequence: CASSQEGPGQGFSGNTIYF. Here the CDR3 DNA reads TGCGCCAGCAGCCAAGAGGGACCGGGACAGGGTTTCTCTGGAAACACCATATATTTT.

This CDR3 is CASSPPTSGYNEQFF. The DNA of the CDR3 is TGTGCCAGCAGCCCCCCTACTAGCGGGTACAATGAGCAGTTCTTC. V gene TRBV11-3 combines with J gene TRBJ2-1, with 9 bases that match TRBD2. J was trimmed by 4 bases and V by 5 bases; bases with no gene match: 6. The CDR3 length is 15 residues. Germline V CDR1 and CDR2: SGHNT, YENEEA.

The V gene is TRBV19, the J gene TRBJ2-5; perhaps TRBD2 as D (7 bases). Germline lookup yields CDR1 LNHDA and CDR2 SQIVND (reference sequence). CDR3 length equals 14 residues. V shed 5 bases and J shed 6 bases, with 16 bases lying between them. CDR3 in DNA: TGTGCCAGTAGTCCCCCCGGGGGGCCGAAGACCCAGTACTTC. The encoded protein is CASSPPGGPKTQYF.

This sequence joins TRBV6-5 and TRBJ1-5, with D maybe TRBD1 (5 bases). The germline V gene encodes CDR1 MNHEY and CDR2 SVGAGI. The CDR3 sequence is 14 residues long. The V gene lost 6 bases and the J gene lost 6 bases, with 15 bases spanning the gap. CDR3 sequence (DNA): TGTGCCAGCAGGCCCGGGGGGGGGAGTCAGCCCCAGCATTTT. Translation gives CASRPGGGSQPQHF.

The CDR3, as DNA: TGTGCCAGCAGCTTGCCTCCGGGGACAGGGAGCGTAGGCTATAATTCACCCCTCCACTTT. Protein sequence: CASSLPPGTGSVGYNSPLHF. The V and J genes are TRBV5-5 and TRBJ1-6; 9 nucleotides agree with TRBD1. Trimming removed 1 base from V and 3 bases from J; junction bases left unmatched: 14. CDR1 is SGHKS, CDR2 YYEKEE, per germline (reference sequence). The CDR3 runs to 20 residues. Together with reference TRBV5-5 and TRBJ1-6, the CDR3 gives the full variable domain: DAGVTQSPTHLIKTRGQQVTLRCSPISGHKSVSWYQQVLGQGPQFIFQYYEKEERGRGNFPDRFSARQFPNYSSELNVNALLLGDSALYLCASSLPPGTGSVGYNSPLHFGNGTRLTVT.

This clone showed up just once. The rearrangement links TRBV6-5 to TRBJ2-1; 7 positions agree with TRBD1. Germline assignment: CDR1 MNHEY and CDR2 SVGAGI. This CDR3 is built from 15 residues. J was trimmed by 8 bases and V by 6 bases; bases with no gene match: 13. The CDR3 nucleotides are TGTGCCAGCAGCCAAGACAGGGTGCTAAGGGATGAGCAGTTCTTC. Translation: CASSQDRVLRDEQFF.

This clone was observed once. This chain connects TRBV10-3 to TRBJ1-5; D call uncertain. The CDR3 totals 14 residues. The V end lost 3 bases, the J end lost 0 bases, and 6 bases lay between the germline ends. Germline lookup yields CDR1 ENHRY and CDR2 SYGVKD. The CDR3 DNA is TGTGCCATCAGTGAAGCGGATAGCAATCAGCCCCAGCATTTT. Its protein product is CAISEADSNQPQHF.

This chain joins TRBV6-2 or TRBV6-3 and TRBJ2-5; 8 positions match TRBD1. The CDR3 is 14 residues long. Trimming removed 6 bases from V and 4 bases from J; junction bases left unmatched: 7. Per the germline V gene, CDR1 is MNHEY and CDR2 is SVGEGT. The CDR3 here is CASSTGGSAETQYF. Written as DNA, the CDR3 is TGTGCCAGCAGCACAGGGGGGTCGGCAGAGACCCAGTACTTC.

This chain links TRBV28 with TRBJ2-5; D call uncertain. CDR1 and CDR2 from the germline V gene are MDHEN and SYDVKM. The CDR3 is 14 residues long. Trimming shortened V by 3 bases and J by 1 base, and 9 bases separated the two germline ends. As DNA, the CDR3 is TGTGCCAGCAGTTTCGGGTACGGCCAAGAGACCCAGTACTTC. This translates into CASSFGYGQETQYF.

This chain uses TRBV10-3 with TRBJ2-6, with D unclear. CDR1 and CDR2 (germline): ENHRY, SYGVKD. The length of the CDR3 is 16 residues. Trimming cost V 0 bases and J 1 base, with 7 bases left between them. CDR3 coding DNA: TGTGCCATCAGTGAGTCTCCTAAATCTGGGGCCAACGTCCTGACTTTC. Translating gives CAISESPKSGANVLTF.

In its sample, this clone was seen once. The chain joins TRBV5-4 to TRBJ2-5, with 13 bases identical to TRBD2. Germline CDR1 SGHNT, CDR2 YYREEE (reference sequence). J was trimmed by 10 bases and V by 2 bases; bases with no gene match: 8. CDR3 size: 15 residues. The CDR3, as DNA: TGTGCCAGCAGCTTACGTGGACTAGCGGGAGATATCCAGTACTTC. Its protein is CASSLRGLAGDIQYF.

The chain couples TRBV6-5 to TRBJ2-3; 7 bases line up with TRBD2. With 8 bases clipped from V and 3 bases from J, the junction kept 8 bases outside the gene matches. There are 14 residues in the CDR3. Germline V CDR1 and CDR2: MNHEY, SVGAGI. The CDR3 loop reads CASGVASGTDTQYF. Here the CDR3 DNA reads TGTGCCAGCGGGGTGGCTAGCGGTACAGATACGCAGTATTTT.

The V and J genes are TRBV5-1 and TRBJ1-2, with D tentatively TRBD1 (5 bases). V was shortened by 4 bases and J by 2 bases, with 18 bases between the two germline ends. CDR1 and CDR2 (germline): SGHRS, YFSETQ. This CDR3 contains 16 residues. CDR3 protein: CASSRTTPGGNYGYTF. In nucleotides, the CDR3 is TGCGCCAGCAGCCGGACGACCCCTGGGGGGAACTATGGCTACACCTTC.

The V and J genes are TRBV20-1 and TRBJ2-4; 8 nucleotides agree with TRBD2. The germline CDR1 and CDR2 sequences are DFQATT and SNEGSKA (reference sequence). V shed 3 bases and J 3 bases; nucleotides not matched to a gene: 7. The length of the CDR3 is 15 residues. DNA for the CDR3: TGCAGTGCTAGTAACGGGAGGGAGGTCAAAAACATTCAGTACTTC. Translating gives CSASNGREVKNIQYF.

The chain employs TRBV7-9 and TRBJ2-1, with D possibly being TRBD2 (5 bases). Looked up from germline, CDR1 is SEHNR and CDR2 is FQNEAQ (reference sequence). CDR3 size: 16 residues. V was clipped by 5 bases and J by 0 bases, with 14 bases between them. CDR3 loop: CASSSASTGSYNEQFF. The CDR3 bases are TGTGCCAGCAGCAGTGCTAGCACCGGCTCCTACAATGAGCAGTTCTTC.

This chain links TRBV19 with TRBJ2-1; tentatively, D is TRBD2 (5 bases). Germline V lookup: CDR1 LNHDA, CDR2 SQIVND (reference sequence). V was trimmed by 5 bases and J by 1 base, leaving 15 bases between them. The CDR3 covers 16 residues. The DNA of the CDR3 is TGTGCCAGTAGTGCTACGGGAATCCAGTCCTACAATGAGCAGTTCTTC. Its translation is CASSATGIQSYNEQFF.

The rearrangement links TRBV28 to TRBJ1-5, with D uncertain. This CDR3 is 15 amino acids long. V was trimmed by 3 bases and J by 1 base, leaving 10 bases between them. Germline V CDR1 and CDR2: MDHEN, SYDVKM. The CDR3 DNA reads TGTGCCAGCAGTTTGTTGGCAGTGAGCAATCAGCCCCAGCATTTT. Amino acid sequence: CASSLLAVSNQPQHF.

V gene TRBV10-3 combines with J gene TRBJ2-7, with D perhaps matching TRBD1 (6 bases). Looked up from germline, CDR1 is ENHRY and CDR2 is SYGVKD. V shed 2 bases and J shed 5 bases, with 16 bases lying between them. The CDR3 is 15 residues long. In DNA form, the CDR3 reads TGTGCCATCAGTGAGAAAGGGGGTAAGGGTGACGAGCAGTACTTC. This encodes CAISEKGGKGDEQYF.

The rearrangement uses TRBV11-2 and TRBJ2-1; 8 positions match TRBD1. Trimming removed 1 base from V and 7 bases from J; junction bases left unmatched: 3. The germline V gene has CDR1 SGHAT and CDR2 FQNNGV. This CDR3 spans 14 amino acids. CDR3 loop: CASSLGDRRNEQFF. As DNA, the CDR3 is TGTGCCAGCAGCTTAGGGGACAGGCGAAATGAGCAGTTCTTC.